The 13 T cell receptor beta chains given below trace back to one sample, sequenced in a study of shared clonotypes between healthy human individuals. Method: immunoSEQ multiplex PCR; TCRdb's copy keeps in-frame clones and lacks some. The sample gives about 1.4 million clones, approximately 96% of which show up once; roughly 1.1% is in the top ten. The specimen was naive CD4+ T cells sorted from blood. Described subset: CD45RA+ positively selected. The receptor source for this set is a man younger than 45 in good health.

The chain is built from TRBV11-2 and TRBJ2-3; 10 bases fit TRBD2. The length of the CDR3 is 16 residues. The V and J ends lost 2 bases and 3 bases, in that order; junction bases with no gene match: 5. The germline V gene encodes CDR1 SGHAT and CDR2 FQNNGV. CDR3 loop: CASSLLSSGSTDTQYF. CDR3 DNA sequence: TGTGCCAGCAGCTTATTGTCTAGCGGGAGTACAGATACGCAGTATTTT.

The rearrangement joins TRBV9 to TRBJ1-1; 10 bases fit TRBD1. The CDR3 has 16 amino acids. V lost 3 bases to trimming and J lost 3 bases; unmatched junction nucleotides: 8. Germline CDR1 and CDR2: SGDLS and YYNGEE. CDR3 nucleotides: TGTGCCAGCAGCGAAATGACCGGGACAGGGGACACTGAAGCTTTCTTT. It specifies CASSEMTGTGDTEAFF.

The V gene is TRBV2, the J gene TRBJ2-1; 13 positions match TRBD2. Germline V gene lookup returns CDR1 SNHLY and CDR2 FYNNEI. This CDR3 region has 14 residues. After removal of 6 bases from V and 11 bases from J, the junction contained 7 bases not matched to a gene. The CDR3 loop is CASREPGLAGKQFF. CDR3 bases: TGTGCCAGCAGGGAACCGGGACTAGCGGGAAAGCAGTTCTTC.

This rearrangement joins TRBV4-1 to TRBJ2-7, with 8 bases fitting TRBD1. This CDR3 has 15 residues. The ends lost 3 bases at V and 3 bases at J; junction bases unmatched: 7. Germline values: CDR1 MGHRA, CDR2 YSYEKL. This CDR3 is CASSHPGQGRYEQYF. CDR3 sequence (DNA): TGCGCCAGCAGCCACCCTGGACAGGGACGCTACGAGCAGTACTTC.

This clone came up once. The chain links TRBV5-8 to TRBJ2-7; D gene ambiguous. The CDR3 has 11 amino acids. V dropped 4 bases and J dropped 4 bases, with 6 bases sitting between them. Germline V lookup: CDR1 SGHTS, CDR2 YDEGEE. As DNA, the CDR3 is TGTGCCAGCAGCCGGGTGTACGAGCAGTACTTC. Translated, it gives CASSRVYEQYF.

The chain recombines TRBV27 with TRBJ2-3; D is ambiguous. The germline gives CDR1 MNHEY, CDR2 SMNVEV (reference sequence). The CDR3 is made up of 16 amino acids. Between the trimmed V and J ends, which lost 2 bases and 1 base, there was a span of 13 bases. The CDR3 DNA reads TGTGCCAGCAGTTTAGTCACCGGACGAGGCACAGATACGCAGTATTTT. This gives the protein CASSLVTGRGTDTQYF.

The J gene is TRBJ2-7, the V gene TRBV9, with D possibly being TRBD2 (6 bases). The germline V gene encodes CDR1 SGDLS and CDR2 YYNGEE. CDR3 size: 14 residues. V dropped 1 base and J dropped 3 bases, with 11 bases sitting between them. The CDR3 here is CASSVRVSGYEQYF. The CDR3 nucleotides read TGTGCCAGCAGCGTAAGGGTTAGCGGCTACGAGCAGTACTTC.

The chain carries TRBV6-1 and TRBJ2-7; 9 bases align to TRBD1. The germline gives CDR1 MNHNS, CDR2 SASEGT. V was pared by 1 base and J by 3 bases, with 1 base of the junction left unmatched. The CDR3 extends over 14 amino acids. DNA of the CDR3: TGTGCCAGCAGTGAAGGGACAGGGGACTACGAGCAGTACTTC. It yields the protein CASSEGTGDYEQYF.

The chain uses TRBV19 and TRBJ1-1, with 9 nucleotides matching TRBD1. Germline values: CDR1 LNHDA, CDR2 SQIVND (reference sequence). The CDR3 runs 16 residues. V lost 4 bases, J lost 0 bases, and 6 bases stayed unmatched. The CDR3 here is CASSTGTGLLNTEAFF. The CDR3, as DNA: TGTGCCAGTAGTACCGGGACAGGGTTGTTGAACACTGAAGCTTTCTTT.

This chain uses TRBV2 with TRBJ2-1; perhaps TRBD1 as D (6 bases). Germline V gene data show CDR1 as SNHLY and CDR2 as FYNNEI. The V end was cut by 11 bases, the J end by 9 bases, with 17 bases between. This CDR3 spans 12 amino acids. The CDR3 here is CAAQTGPGEQFF. The CDR3 DNA reads TGTGCCGCCCAGACAGGTCCCGGTGAGCAGTTCTTC.

The chain recombines TRBV19 with TRBJ2-3; TRBD2 aligns across 9 bases. CDR3 size: 14 residues. Germline lookup yields CDR1 LNHDA and CDR2 SQIVND (reference sequence). The V gene end was trimmed by 6 bases and the J gene end by 7 bases; junction bases not matched to a gene: 8. This CDR3 reads CASRGLAGRYTQYF. The CDR3 DNA sequence: TGTGCCAGTAGAGGGCTAGCGGGAAGATATACGCAGTATTTT.

The chain recombines TRBV28 with TRBJ1-5; 11 bases map to TRBD1. Looked up from germline, CDR1 is MDHEN and CDR2 is SYDVKM. V shed 0 bases and J 1 base; nucleotides not matched to a gene: 5. This CDR3 spans 18 amino acids. CDR3 sequence (DNA): TGTGCCAGCAGTTTATGGGGACAGGGGGATAGGAGCAATCAGCCCCAGCATTTT. This encodes CASSLWGQGDRSNQPQHF. Full variable domain (remainder filled in from reference TRBV28 and TRBJ1-5): DVKVTQSSRYLVKRTGEKVFLECVQDMDHENMFWYRQDPGLGLRLIYFSYDVKMKEKGDIPEGYSVSREKKERFSLILESASTNQTSMYLCASSLWGQGDRSNQPQHFGDGTRLSIL.

The chain is built from TRBV7-9 and TRBJ1-2; D is ambiguous. Trimming took off 1 base at V and 4 bases at J, with 13 bases between the two ends. Germline V gene lookup returns CDR1 SEHNR and CDR2 FQNEAQ (reference sequence). This CDR3 contains 15 residues. The CDR3 is CASSLEVGGGYGYTF. The CDR3 nucleotides read TGTGCCAGCAGCTTAGAGGTCGGCGGAGGCTATGGCTACACCTTC.